One and the same sample provided the 2 T cell receptor beta chains below, sequenced in a study of blood T cell repertoires in COVID-19. Profiled with immunoSEQ multiplex PCR; TCRdb holds only in-frame clones, not every one. The profile shows 90,000 to 150,000 clones, more than 60% of them singletons. Sequenced sample: peripheral blood. The receptor set was obtained from a man between 50 and 59 years old with acute or convalescent COVID-19.

The J gene is TRBJ1-2, the V gene TRBV18, with TRBD1 matching 8 bases. The J segment lost 0 bases and the V segment lost 3 bases, leaving 3 bases of the junction unmatched. The germline CDR1 and CDR2 sequences are KGHSH and LQKENI. The CDR3 length is 15 residues. Written as DNA, the CDR3 is TGTGCCAGCTCACCCGACAGGGGCGCTAACTATGGCTACACCTTC. This gives the protein CASSPDRGANYGYTF.

J is TRBJ1-1 and V is TRBV7-2, with TRBD1 matching over 7 bases. The germline gives CDR1 SGHTA, CDR2 FQGNSA. This CDR3 is 14 amino acids long. After removal of 1 base from V and 2 bases from J, the junction contained 1 base not matched to a gene. CDR3 protein: CASSLGGGNTEAFF. CDR3 DNA sequence: TGTGCCAGCAGCTTAGGAGGGGGCAACACTGAAGCTTTCTTT.